This T cell receptor beta chain appears in the sequencing data of a study of early stage breast cancer tumors (dated 2017 in TCRdb). Concerning the study at large: Of the roughly 15 invasive breast tumors, roughly eleven were found to be estrogen receptor-positive, progesterone receptor-positive and HER2-negative. Of the approximately 12 ER+/PR+/HER2- tumors, eight were classified as invasive ductal carcinomas and four as invasive lobular carcinomas. The average read coverage per sample was around 10-fold. A total of 2 million to 3 million templates, representing approximately 1,100,000 unique clonotypes, were detected across all samples.

Overall study results and their limits: Repertoires from blood and normal breast were more alike than repertoires from blood and tumor, and in about 85% of the 16 patients, comparing each tissue with blood separated tumor from normal. Enriched TCRB sequences shared across patients were found to be mostly commonly generated sequences that were unlikely to play an important role in the tumor microenvironment. Because the cohort was small, analysis by tumor subtype was not possible. Compared with adjacent normal breast tissue, tumors had higher clonality and roughly 2.5-fold greater T cell density. Bulk genomic DNA sequencing of unsorted cells missed chain pairing and functional markers such as CD4, CD8 and FOXP3.

The germline V gene (reference sequence) specifies SGHNT as CDR1 and YYREEE as CDR2. The germline ends are 20 bases apart after V is trimmed by 1 base and J by 9 bases. The CDR3 holds 16 amino acids from the cysteine to the phenylalanine. Only the CDR3 region is kept as DNA, spanning 48 bases read in frame from base 1. The study profiled bulk TCR beta-chain repertoires in matched peripheral blood, tumor and adjacent normal breast tissue taken from over 15 patients with early-stage breast cancer. Before surgery, 5-10 mL of whole blood was collected into EDTA tubes and then processed within 2 hours. Peripheral blood mononuclear cells were isolated by Ficoll-Paque centrifugation in SepMate-50 tubes. PBMCs were cryopreserved in aliquots of roughly 1.9 to 4 million cells in 90% FBS with around 10% DMSO and kept in liquid nitrogen. The Qiagen AllPrep DNA/RNA Mini kit was used to extract genomic DNA. Every sample was amplified as two independent genomic DNA replicates, using approximately 0.54 ug for blood and about 1.4 ug for tumor or normal breast. TCRB sequencing of genomic DNA was carried out with the ImmunoSeq Intro kit according to the manufacturer's instructions. Multiplex PCR ran about 29 cycles with proprietary primers and spike-in control sequences for absolute quantification. Single-end 150-bp reads were used to sequence an 87-bp fragment covering the CDR3 and the flanking V and J genes. Seven samples, with two replicates for each sample, were multiplexed per lane of an Illumina MiSeq using version 3.0 chemistry. Processing in the source paper ran as follows. The vendor's proprietary pipeline processed the raw data and merged both replicates into a single result for each sample. To define clonotypes, the study grouped productive rearrangements that shared the V-gene family, CDR3 amino acid sequence and J-gene segment. Clonality was calculated as 1 minus the normalized Shannon entropy (Pielou evenness) of TCRB abundances. T cell density was estimated by dividing total templates by the number of input cells inferred from the DNA input amount. Recon was used with default parameters to estimate total repertoire diversity and clonality. Clonotypes with over 0.1% abundance in tumor and at least 32-fold higher abundance in tumor than in normal breast were defined as tumor-enriched. Here the immuneACCESS table is served through TCRdb, limited to in-frame sequences with V and J called. Missing clones are a known gap in these copies; in checked studies unresolved V genes cover under half, and the rest lacks a known reason. The V and J calls and clone size come from that table; D and trimming were worked out from the DNA. This sample comprises about 29,000 clones, 70% to 90% of them detected only once. About 10% of the sample lies in the top ten.

About this clone: Its antigen remains undetermined. No quality values exist for individual bases; no much larger clone is one base distant.

This clonotype was obtained from a person aged 50 to 59 with breast cancer. Sequenced input: blood. Here the chain combines TRBV5-4 and TRBJ2-1, and possibly TRBD1, on 6 matching bases. The DNA sequence is as follows: TGTGCCAGCAGCTTGTATGGTCAGGACAGAAAGGGTGAGCAGTTCTTC. The resulting protein is CASSLYGQDRKGEQFF. The full variable domain, with segments outside the CDR3 supplied by the reference TRBV5-4 and TRBJ2-1 proteins, appears as ETGVTQSPTHLIKTRGQQVTLRCSSQSGHNTVSWYQQALGQGPQFIFQYYREEENGRGNFPPRFSGLQFPNYSSELNVNALELDDSALYLCASSLYGQDRKGEQFFGPGTRLTVL.